These 24 T cell receptor beta chains share one sample of origin, sequenced in a study of identical twins. TCRdb independently ran MiXCR on the 5' RACE reads; one entry per CDR3 protein. The repertoire has 300,000 to 400,000 distinct CDR3 sequences, approximately 13% of them found once; the top ten carry roughly 7%. The same data also contributed to another study, on yellow fever vaccine responses in identical twins.

The sequencing input was CD8+ T cells sorted from blood. These receptors all stem from a young woman in good health.

This clonotype has a handful of counts. The V gene is TRBV28, the J gene TRBJ2-7; 11 nucleotides align to TRBD2. J lost 0 bases, V lost 4 bases, and 5 bases had no gene match. Germline CDR1 reads MDHEN; CDR2 reads SYDVKM. This CDR3 contains 16 residues. In nucleotides, the CDR3 is TGTGCCAGCAGTTGGACTAGCGGGCACAGCTCCTACGAGCAGTACTTC. Residues: CASSWTSGHSSYEQYF.

This clonotype has just a few counts. The chain links TRBV24-1 to TRBJ2-1; TRBD2 aligns across 8 bases. This CDR3 has 13 amino acids. Unmatched junction bases numbered 8, after V lost 9 bases and J lost 8 bases. Germline CDR1 and CDR2: KGHDR and SFDVKD. The CDR3 reads CATSTGTRDEQFF. CDR3 nucleotide sequence: TGTGCCACCTCCACAGGGACTAGAGATGAGCAGTTCTTC.

This clonotype has a handful of counts. This chain uses TRBV6-1 with TRBJ2-3, with TRBD2 matching 9 bases. The V gene's germline CDR1 is MNHNS and CDR2 SASEGT. This CDR3 is built from 15 residues. With 6 bases clipped from V and 1 base from J, the junction kept 5 bases outside the gene matches. CDR3 DNA: TGTGCCAGCAGCAGGACTAGCGTTGGCACAGATACGCAGTATTTT. Encoded protein: CASSRTSVGTDTQYF.

The CDR3 sequence is CASSTGQLNTGELFF. The CDR3 coding sequence is TGTGCCAGCAGCACCGGACAGTTAAACACCGGGGAGCTGTTTTTT. V is TRBV6-1 and J is TRBJ2-2; D is perhaps TRBD1 (6 bases). Germline-derived CDR1 and CDR2 are MNHNS and SASEGT. The ends were cut back, 6 bases at V and 2 bases at J, with 13 bases in the middle. The CDR3 covers 15 residues.

This clonotype was seen a single time. The chain carries TRBV5-6 and TRBJ2-3, with 8 bases fitting TRBD1. Per germline, CDR1 SGHDT and CDR2 YYEEEE. Germline trimming cut 3 bases from V and 2 bases from J; bases unmatched to any gene: 5. CDR3 length equals 15 residues. CDR3 in amino acids: CASSSTGEYTDTQYF. For the CDR3, the DNA is TGTGCCAGCAGCTCGACAGGGGAATACACAGATACGCAGTATTTT.

This clonotype was counted a few times. This chain uses TRBV7-2 with TRBJ2-2; D is unresolved. With 2 bases removed from V and 0 bases from J, the gap between germline ends came to 13 bases. Germline assignment: CDR1 SGHTA and CDR2 FQGNSA. CDR3 length: 17 amino acids. The CDR3 sequence is CASSLPKAHPNTGELFF. The DNA of the CDR3 is TGTGCCAGCAGCTTACCTAAGGCACACCCGAACACCGGGGAGCTGTTTTTT.

The chain links TRBV21-1 to TRBJ2-7. TRBV21-1 is described as a pseudogene. The CDR3 is 16 amino acids. The CDR3, as DNA: TGTGCCAGCTGCACCTCAAGGGTGTCGGCTCACTACGAGCAGTACGTC. This encodes CASCTSRVSAHYEQYV.

The genes are TRBV12-3 or TRBV12-4 and TRBJ2-2; D might be TRBD2 (6 bases). The CDR3 sequence is 15 residues long. V lost 3 bases and J lost 3, with 11 bases in between. The CDR3 bases are TGTGCCAGCAGTTTCGAGGGAGGAGACACCGGGGAGCTGTTTTTT. Protein sequence: CASSFEGGDTGELFF.

This clonotype was seen a handful of times. The CDR3 reads CASSPLQREASSYNEQFF. The DNA of the CDR3 is TGTGCCAGCAGCCCCCTCCAGCGGGAGGCAAGCTCCTACAATGAGCAGTTCTTC. V is TRBV7-3 and J is TRBJ2-1; 9 bases map to TRBD2. Unmatched junction bases numbered 11, after V lost 5 bases and J lost 0 bases. The CDR3 is 18 amino acids. Germline CDR1 SGHTA, CDR2 FQGTGA.

The rearrangement links TRBV9 to TRBJ1-4; D remains ambiguous. V was shortened by 3 bases and J by 3 bases, with 6 bases between the two germline ends. The germline CDR1 and CDR2 sequences are SGDLS and YYNGEE. The CDR3 extends over 13 amino acids. The CDR3 loop is CASSGMANEKLFF. Here the CDR3 DNA reads TGTGCCAGCAGCGGGATGGCTAATGAAAAACTGTTTTTT.

The genes are TRBV4-1 and TRBJ1-5, with D unclear. This CDR3 spans 13 amino acids. Trimming cost V 8 bases and J 4 bases, with 12 bases left between them. Germline V CDR1 and CDR2: MGHRA, YSYEKL. CDR3: CASAVLANQPQHF. CDR3 in DNA: TGCGCCAGCGCGGTGTTGGCGAATCAGCCCCAGCATTTT.

This clonotype was seen a few times. The V and J genes are TRBV29-1 and TRBJ2-3; D not certain. The V end lost 4 bases, the J end lost 6 bases, and 17 bases lay between the germline ends. Germline V gene lookup returns CDR1 SQVTM and CDR2 ANQGSEA. The CDR3 covers 14 residues. CDR3 in DNA: TGCAGCGTTGTTATGGAAACAGAATACGATACGCAGTATTTT. Translating gives CSVVMETEYDTQYF.

This clonotype was observed a handful of times. The chain carries TRBV29-1 and TRBJ2-1; 12 bases align to TRBD2. This CDR3 comprises 16 residues. V was pared by 4 bases and J by 8 bases, with 12 bases of the junction left unmatched. Per the germline V gene, CDR1 is SQVTM and CDR2 is ANQGSEA. CDR3 coding DNA: TGCAGCGTTGGTCCTAGCGGGGGGGCTTTCGACGATGAGCAGTTCTTC. It specifies CSVGPSGGAFDDEQFF.

This clonotype was detected only a few times. V usage is TRBV7-6 and J usage is TRBJ2-3; D may correspond to TRBD1 or TRBD2 (6 bases each). Germline V gives CDR1 SGHVS, CDR2 FNYEAQ. The V and J ends lost 2 bases and 1 base respectively, with 13 bases between them. The length of the CDR3 is 16 residues. The chain's CDR3 is CASSLFGGQGTDTQYF. CDR3 coding DNA: TGTGCCAGCAGCTTATTTGGGGGGCAGGGCACAGATACGCAGTATTTT.

This clonotype was seen at least ten times. The chain combines TRBV7-8 with TRBJ1-2; 7 bases map to TRBD1. Germline V lookup: CDR1 SGHVS, CDR2 FQNEAQ. V dropped 5 bases and J dropped 3; count of bases not matched to a gene: 9. The CDR3 covers 15 residues. CDR3 sequence (DNA): TGTGCCAGCAGCGTTCGACAGGGAATCGACTATGGCTACACCTTC. This codes for CASSVRQGIDYGYTF.

The table lists this clonotype with many counts. V usage is TRBV12-3 or TRBV12-4 and J usage is TRBJ2-3; tentatively, D is TRBD2 (5 bases). The CDR3 runs to 15 residues. V lost 7 bases to trimming and J lost 6 bases, with 20 bases between them. CDR3 in amino acids: CASTPLGLPLDTQYF. The DNA for the CDR3 is TGTGCCAGCACTCCCCTTGGACTCCCGTTGGATACGCAGTATTTT.

The chain employs TRBV6-1 and TRBJ2-7; 8 bases are a match to TRBD1. CDR1 and CDR2 (germline): MNHNS, SASEGT. There are 14 residues in the CDR3. V lost 4 bases to trimming and J lost 4 bases; unmatched junction nucleotides: 6. The CDR3 here is CASSVEGQAYEQYV. CDR3 coding DNA: TGTGCCAGCAGTGTGGAGGGACAGGCTTACGAGCAGTACGTC.

This clonotype was seen only a few times. The V and J genes are TRBV10-2 and TRBJ2-7; tentative D call: TRBD2 (6 bases). From germline, CDR1 is WSHSY and CDR2 SAAADI. The CDR3 is 13 amino acids. The germline V and J ends were trimmed by 3 bases and 7 bases, with 13 bases remaining between them. CDR3 DNA sequence: TGCGCCAGCAGTGAACGGGGGTTGGGGGAGCAGTACGTC. This codes for CASSERGLGEQYV.

This clonotype came up a few times. The chain joins TRBV13 to TRBJ2-3; 8 nucleotides agree with TRBD2. The CDR3 consists of 15 residues. V lost 6 bases and J lost 1; bases outside the gene matches: 6. Germline CDR1 PRHDT, CDR2 FYEKMQ (reference sequence). CDR3: CASRDGGAGTDTQYF. As DNA, the CDR3 is TGTGCCAGCAGGGACGGGGGGGCCGGCACAGATACGCAGTATTTT. Filled out from reference TRBV13 and TRBJ2-3, the complete variable domain reads AAGVIQSPRHLIKEKRETATLKCYPIPRHDTVYWYQQGPGQDPQFLISFYEKMQSDKGSIPDRFSAQQFSDYHSELNMSSLELGDSALYFCASRDGGAGTDTQYFGPGTRLTVL.

This clonotype was counted a few times. The CDR3 coding sequence is TGCGCCAGCAGCCAAGATAGGGGGTCCAATGAGCAGTTCTTC. Its translation is CASSQDRGSNEQFF. The chain carries TRBV4-1 and TRBJ2-1, with TRBD1 as a possible D gene (6 bases). There are 14 residues in the CDR3. Germline V gives CDR1 MGHRA, CDR2 YSYEKL. V was shortened by 0 bases and J by 6 bases, with 9 bases between the two germline ends.

The chain recombines TRBV2 with TRBJ2-7; D gene ambiguous. Germline loops: CDR1 SNHLY, CDR2 FYNNEI. The V and J ends lost 6 bases and 0 bases respectively, with 9 bases between them. The CDR3 contains 13 residues. CDR3 loop: CASRDGYSYEQYF. CDR3 coding DNA: TGTGCCAGCAGAGACGGATACTCCTACGAGCAGTACTTC.

This clonotype was observed many times. J is TRBJ2-1 and V is TRBV27; 7 bases agree with TRBD1. CDR3 length: 15 amino acids. CDR1 and CDR2 (germline): MNHEY, SMNVEV (reference sequence). The trim removed 5 bases at V and 4 bases at J, leaving 8 bases unmatched. CDR3 bases: TGTGCCAGCAGTCCTTGGACAGGAAGTTACAATGAGCAGTTCTTC. Translating gives CASSPWTGSYNEQFF.

A few counts support this clonotype. CDR3 sequence (DNA): TGCGCCAGCAGCTCCCACCCGAGCGAGGCGGGGACCGGGGAGCTGTTTTTT. Translation gives CASSSHPSEAGTGELFF. This chain uses TRBV5-1 with TRBJ2-2; TRBD2 might be the D (6 bases). CDR1 is SGHRS, CDR2 YFSETQ, per germline. This CDR3 has 17 amino acids. Trimming cost V 3 bases and J 5 bases, with 20 bases left between them.

The rearrangement uses TRBV7-9 and TRBJ2-7; D is unclear. Germline CDR1 is SEHNR and CDR2 is FQNEAQ (reference sequence). The germline V and J ends were trimmed by 1 base and 5 bases, with 12 bases remaining between them. The CDR3 is 14 residues long. CDR3: CASSLVGSLNEQYV. CDR3 sequence (DNA): TGTGCCAGCAGCTTAGTTGGTAGTTTGAACGAGCAGTACGTC.